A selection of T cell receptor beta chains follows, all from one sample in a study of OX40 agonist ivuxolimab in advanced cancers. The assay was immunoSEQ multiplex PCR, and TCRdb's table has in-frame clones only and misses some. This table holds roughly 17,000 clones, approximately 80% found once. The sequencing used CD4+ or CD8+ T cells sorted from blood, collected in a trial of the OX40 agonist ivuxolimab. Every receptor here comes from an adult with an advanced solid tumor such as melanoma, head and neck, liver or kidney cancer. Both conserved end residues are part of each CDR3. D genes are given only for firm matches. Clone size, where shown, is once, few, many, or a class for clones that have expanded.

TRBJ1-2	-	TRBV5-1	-	TGCGCCAGCAGCTTGGAGGGTAACTATGGCTACACCTTC	CASSLEGNYGYTF
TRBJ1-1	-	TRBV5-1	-	TGCGCCAGCAGCTTGGATGACAGGACCAGCACTGAAGCTTTCTTT	CASSLDDRTSTEAFF
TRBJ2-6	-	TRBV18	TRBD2	TGTGCCAGCTCACCTTCAGGACTAGCGGGAGTAAGCCCTGGGGCCAACGTCCTGACTTTC	CASSPSGLAGVSPGANVLTF
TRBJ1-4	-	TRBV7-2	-	TGTGCCAGCAGCTTAGCCCGCTCGTCAGAAAAACTGTTTTTT	CASSLARSSEKLFF
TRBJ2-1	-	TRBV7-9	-	TGTGCCAGCAGCTTACCGCTCATAACCCCCGAGCAGTTCTTC	CASSLPLITPEQFF
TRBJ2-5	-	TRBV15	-	TGTGCCACCAGCAGCCTCTGGGGGGGCCTAGGGGAGACCCAGTACTTC	CATSSLWGGLGETQYF
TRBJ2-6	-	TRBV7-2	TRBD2	TGTGCCAGCAGCTACCACAGCGGGGTCGGCTCTGGGGCCAACGTCCTGACTTTC	CASSYHSGVGSGANVLTF
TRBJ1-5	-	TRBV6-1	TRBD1	TGTGCCAGCACTCCGGGACAGGGCCTAAATCAGCCCCAGCATTTT	CASTPGQGLNQPQHF
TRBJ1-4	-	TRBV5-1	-	TGCGCCAGCAGCCGGCTGGGGGTTACTAATGAAAAACTGTTTTTT	CASSRLGVTNEKLFF
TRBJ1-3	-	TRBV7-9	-	TGTGCCAGCAGCCCTAATGGGGACACCATATATTTT	CASSPNGDTIYF
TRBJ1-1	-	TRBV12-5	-	TGTGCTAGTGGTTTGGTATGGCAGGGTCGAATGAACACTGAAGCTTTCTTT	CASGLVWQGRMNTEAFF
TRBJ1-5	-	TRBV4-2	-	TGTGCCAGCAGCCAAGATAGGGGGGTCTATCAGCCCCAGCATTTT	CASSQDRGVYQPQHF
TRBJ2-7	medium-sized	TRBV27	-	TGTGCCAGCAGTCCTGGGACATACCCCGCGGACGAGCAGTACTTC	CASSPGTYPADEQYF
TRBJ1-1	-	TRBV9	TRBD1	TGTGCCAGCAGCGTAGGGGACAGGGGTGAACGAGCTTTCTTT	CASSVGDRGERAFF
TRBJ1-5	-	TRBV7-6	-	TGTGCCAGCAGCTCTCAGGGAAATCAGCCCCAGCATTTT	CASSSQGNQPQHF
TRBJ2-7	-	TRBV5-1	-	TGCGCCAGCAGCGCTCCAGACGGCGAGCAGTACTTC	CASSAPDGEQYF
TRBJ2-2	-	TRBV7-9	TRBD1	TGTGCCAGCAGCCGACAGGGAACCGGGGAGCTGTTTTTT	CASSRQGTGELFF
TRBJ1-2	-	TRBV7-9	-	TGTGCCAGCAGCTTAAAGGTTGATTTAGACTACACCTTC	CASSLKVDLDYTF
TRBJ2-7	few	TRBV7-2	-	TGTGCCAGCAGCCGCCTCAGGGCTCCTTCCGAGCAGTACTTC	CASSRLRAPSEQYF
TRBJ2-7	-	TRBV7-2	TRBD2	TGTGCCAGCAGGCAAAGCGGGGTCTACGAGCAGTACTTC	CASRQSGVYEQYF
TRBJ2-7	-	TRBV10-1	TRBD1	TGCGCCAGCACTTCTAACCGGGACAGAGCCCTCTACGAGCAGTACTTC	CASTSNRDRALYEQYF
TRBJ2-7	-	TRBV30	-	TGTGCCTGGAGTGTTGGGGCACCAACCTCCTACGAGCAGTACTTC	CAWSVGAPTSYEQYF
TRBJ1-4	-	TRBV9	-	TGTGCCAGCAGCGCTTGGAAGGAGGGGGAAAAACTGTTTTTT	CASSAWKEGEKLFF
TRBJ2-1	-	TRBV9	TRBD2	TGTGCCAGCAGCGTAGATGGTGATAGCGGGGAGCAGTTCTTC	CASSVDGDSGEQFF
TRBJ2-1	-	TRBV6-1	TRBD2	TGTGCCAGCAGTGAAGGGGAGGGGAGGGGTGGCAATGAGCAGTTCTTC	CASSEGEGRGGNEQFF
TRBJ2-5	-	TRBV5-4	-	TGTGCCAGCAGACCCTCCCCGGGTCCCACTAGGGAGACCCAGTACTTC	CASRPSPGPTRETQYF
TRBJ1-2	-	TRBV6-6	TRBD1	TGTGCCAGCTCTCCGACAGGGAACTATGGCTACACCTTC	CASSPTGNYGYTF
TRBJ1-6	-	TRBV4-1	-	TGCGCCAGCAGCCAATTATATAACTTGTGGCTCCACTTT	CASSQLYNLWLHF
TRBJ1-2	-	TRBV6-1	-	TGTGCCAGCAGCCACCCCGGGGGGCTTTCAAGCTACACCTTC	CASSHPGGLSSYTF
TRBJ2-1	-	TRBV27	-	TGTGCCAGCAGTTTTAGACGCCTAGTCAGTGAGCAGTTCTTC	CASSFRRLVSEQFF
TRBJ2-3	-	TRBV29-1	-	TGCAGCGTTGACCGGGGGGATACGCAGTATTTT	CSVDRGDTQYF
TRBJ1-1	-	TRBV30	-	TGTGCCTGGAGTCCAGGGGACACTGAAGCTTTCTTT	CAWSPGDTEAFF
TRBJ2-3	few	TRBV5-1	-	TGCGCCAGCAGCTTTGGCAGGAATACGCAGTATTTT	CASSFGRNTQYF
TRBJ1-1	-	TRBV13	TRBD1	TGTGCCAGCAGCTCCCTAGGACAGGGGAACACTGAAGCTTTCTTT	CASSSLGQGNTEAFF
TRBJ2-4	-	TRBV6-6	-	TGTGCCAGCAGAACCCGAGGTGGGGAGGCCAAAAACATTCAGTACTTC	CASRTRGGEAKNIQYF
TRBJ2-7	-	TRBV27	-	TGTGCCAGCAGTTCAATCAACTCCTACGAGCAGTACTTC	CASSSINSYEQYF
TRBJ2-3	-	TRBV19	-	TGTGCCAGTAGTATAGTGACCGGAACGCAGTATTTT	CASSIVTGTQYF
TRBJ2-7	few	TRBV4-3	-	TGCGCCAGCAGCCAAGGGGATTCGTGGGGGACCTCCTACGAGCAGTACTTC	CASSQGDSWGTSYEQYF
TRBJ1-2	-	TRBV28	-	TGTGCCAGCAGTAGCACTAACTATGGCTACACCTTC	CASSSTNYGYTF
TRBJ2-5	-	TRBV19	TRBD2	TGTGCCAGTAGTTCGGGACTAGCGGGGGGTCGAGGAGAGACCCAGTACTTC	CASSSGLAGGRGETQYF
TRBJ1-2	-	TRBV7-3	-	TGTGCCAGCAGCTTAGCTCCTCTGGCGGGGCAGGGGAACGTCGGCTACACCTTC	CASSLAPLAGQGNVGYTF